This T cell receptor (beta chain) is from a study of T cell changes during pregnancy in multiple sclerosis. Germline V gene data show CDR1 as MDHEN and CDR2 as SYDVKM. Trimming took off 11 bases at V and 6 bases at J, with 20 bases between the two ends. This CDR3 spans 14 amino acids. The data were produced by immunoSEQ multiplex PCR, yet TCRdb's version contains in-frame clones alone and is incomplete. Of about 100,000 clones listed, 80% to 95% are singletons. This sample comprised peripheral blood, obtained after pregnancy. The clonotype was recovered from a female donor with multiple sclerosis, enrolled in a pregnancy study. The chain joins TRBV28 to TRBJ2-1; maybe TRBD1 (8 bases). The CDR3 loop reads CALKGTGGVNEQFF. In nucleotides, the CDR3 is TGTGCCTTAAAAGGAACAGGGGGGGTCAATGAGCAGTTCTTC. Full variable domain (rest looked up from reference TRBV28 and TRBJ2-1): DVKVTQSSRYLVKRTGEKVFLECVQDMDHENMFWYRQDPGLGLRLIYFSYDVKMKEKGDIPEGYSVSREKKERFSLILESASTNQTSMYLCALKGTGGVNEQFFGPGTRLTVL.